This is a list of T cell receptor beta chains from one sample in a study of identifying expanded T cells in peripheral blood. Sequencing used immunoSEQ multiplex PCR; TCRdb keeps in-frame clones, though not all of them. The repertoire has 90,000 to 95,000 clones, roughly 87% of them found once; the top ten carry approximately 6%. Sequenced input: blood. The source of these receptors is a person aged 18 to 75 in good health. Each CDR3 is given with its conserved first and last residue. D genes are given only for firm matches. Part of the rows lack a size; the others show once, few, many or a class for expanded clones.

abundance: -; v_gene: TRBV18; d_gene: -; j_gene: TRBJ1-1; CDR3nt: TGTGCCAGCTCACCACAACAGGAGAACACTGAAGCTTTCTTT; CDR3aa: CASSPQQENTEAFF
abundance: -; v_gene: TRBV5-1; d_gene: -; j_gene: TRBJ1-1; CDR3nt: TGCGCCAGCAGCTTTGACAGCTTGAACACTGAAGCTTTCTTT; CDR3aa: CASSFDSLNTEAFF
abundance: -; v_gene: TRBV14; d_gene: -; j_gene: TRBJ2-1; CDR3nt: TGTGCCAGCAGCCCTGCATGGGGGGCCTACAATGAGCAGTTCTTC; CDR3aa: CASSPAWGAYNEQFF
abundance: -; v_gene: TRBV30; d_gene: -; j_gene: TRBJ2-7; CDR3nt: TGTGCCTGGAGAGCGACAACTTCCTACGAGCAGTACTTC; CDR3aa: CAWRATTSYEQYF
abundance: -; v_gene: TRBV6-1; d_gene: -; j_gene: TRBJ1-2; CDR3nt: TGTGCCAGCAGTGAAGCGCTTCAGGCGCGCTATGGCTACACCTTC; CDR3aa: CASSEALQARYGYTF
abundance: -; v_gene: TRBV2; d_gene: TRBD1; j_gene: TRBJ2-7; CDR3nt: TGTGCCAGCAGCGAGGCGGAACAGGGGGCGAAGTACTTC; CDR3aa: CASSEAEQGAKYF
abundance: -; v_gene: TRBV7-8; d_gene: -; j_gene: TRBJ2-1; CDR3nt: TGTGCCAGCAGCTTAGGGCAGGGAAGCCGGGTCCCCCAGTTCTTC; CDR3aa: CASSLGQGSRVPQFF
abundance: -; v_gene: TRBV19; d_gene: -; j_gene: TRBJ1-3; CDR3nt: TGTGCCAGTAGTACGACAGTAGGAAACACCATATATTTT; CDR3aa: CASSTTVGNTIYF
abundance: -; v_gene: TRBV5-1; d_gene: TRBD1; j_gene: TRBJ2-1; CDR3nt: TGCGCCAGCAGCAAAGGGACAGGCGGCAATGAGCAGTTCTTC; CDR3aa: CASSKGTGGNEQFF
abundance: -; v_gene: TRBV23-1; d_gene: TRBD2; j_gene: TRBJ2-3; CDR3nt: TGCGCCAGCAGTCAATGGCTAGCGGGAGGGCCTGATACGCAGTATTTT; CDR3aa: CASSQWLAGGPDTQYF
abundance: -; v_gene: TRBV7-3; d_gene: -; j_gene: TRBJ2-7; CDR3nt: TGTGCCAGCAGCTTAACGGCGACCGGGAGTAACGAGCAGTACTTC; CDR3aa: CASSLTATGSNEQYF
abundance: -; v_gene: TRBV19; d_gene: -; j_gene: TRBJ1-4; CDR3nt: TGTGCCAGTGGAGAACAGGGACGGGGTGAAGAAAAACTGTTTTTT; CDR3aa: CASGEQGRGEEKLFF
abundance: -; v_gene: TRBV29-1; d_gene: -; j_gene: TRBJ2-7; CDR3nt: TGCAGCGTGGGGGACGGGAGCTCCTACGAGCAGTACTTC; CDR3aa: CSVGDGSSYEQYF
abundance: -; v_gene: TRBV2; d_gene: -; j_gene: TRBJ2-7; CDR3nt: TGTGCCAGTACATACGGGGAGACCTACGAGCAGTACTTC; CDR3aa: CASTYGETYEQYF
abundance: -; v_gene: TRBV4-1; d_gene: -; j_gene: TRBJ1-2; CDR3nt: TGCGCCAGCAGCCAAGATTGGGGCCCCGGGGGCGCGAACTATGGCTACACCTTC; CDR3aa: CASSQDWGPGGANYGYTF
abundance: -; v_gene: TRBV6-5; d_gene: -; j_gene: TRBJ1-5; CDR3nt: TGTGCCAGCAGTTACTACAGCAATCAGCCCCAGCATTTT; CDR3aa: CASSYYSNQPQHF
abundance: -; v_gene: TRBV4-1; d_gene: -; j_gene: TRBJ2-1; CDR3nt: TGCGCCAGCAGCCCAATAGGGGGGCTCTACAATGAGCAGTTCTTC; CDR3aa: CASSPIGGLYNEQFF
abundance: once; v_gene: TRBV2; d_gene: TRBD1; j_gene: TRBJ2-1; CDR3nt: TGTGCCAGCAGGACAGGGTTGGGTGAGCAGTTCTTC; CDR3aa: CASRTGLGEQFF
abundance: -; v_gene: TRBV5-4; d_gene: -; j_gene: TRBJ2-3; CDR3nt: TGTGCCAGTACCAGTGGGAATACGCAGTATTTT; CDR3aa: CASTSGNTQYF
abundance: -; v_gene: TRBV18; d_gene: -; j_gene: TRBJ2-7; CDR3nt: TGTGCCAGCTCACCTTTCGGGGGAGGCTCCTACGAGCAGTACTTC; CDR3aa: CASSPFGGGSYEQYF
abundance: -; v_gene: TRBV7-2; d_gene: TRBD2; j_gene: TRBJ2-1; CDR3nt: TGTGCCAGCAGCTCGGGACTAGCGGGGTACAATGAGCAGTTCTTC; CDR3aa: CASSSGLAGYNEQFF